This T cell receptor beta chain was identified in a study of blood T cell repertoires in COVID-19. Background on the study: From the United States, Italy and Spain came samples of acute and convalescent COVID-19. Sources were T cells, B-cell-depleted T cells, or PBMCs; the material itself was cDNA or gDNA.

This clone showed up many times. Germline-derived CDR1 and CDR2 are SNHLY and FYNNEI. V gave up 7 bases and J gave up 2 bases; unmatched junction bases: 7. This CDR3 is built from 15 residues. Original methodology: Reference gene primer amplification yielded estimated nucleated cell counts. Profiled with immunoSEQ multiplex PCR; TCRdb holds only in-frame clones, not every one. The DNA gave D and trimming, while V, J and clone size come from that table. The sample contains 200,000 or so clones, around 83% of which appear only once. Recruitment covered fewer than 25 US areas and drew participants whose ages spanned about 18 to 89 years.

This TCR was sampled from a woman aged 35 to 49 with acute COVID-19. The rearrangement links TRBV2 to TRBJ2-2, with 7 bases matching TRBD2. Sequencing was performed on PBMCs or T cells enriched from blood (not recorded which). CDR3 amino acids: CASTSGTTNTGELFF. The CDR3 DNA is TGTGCCAGCACCTCCGGGACTACAAACACCGGGGAGCTGTTTTTT.